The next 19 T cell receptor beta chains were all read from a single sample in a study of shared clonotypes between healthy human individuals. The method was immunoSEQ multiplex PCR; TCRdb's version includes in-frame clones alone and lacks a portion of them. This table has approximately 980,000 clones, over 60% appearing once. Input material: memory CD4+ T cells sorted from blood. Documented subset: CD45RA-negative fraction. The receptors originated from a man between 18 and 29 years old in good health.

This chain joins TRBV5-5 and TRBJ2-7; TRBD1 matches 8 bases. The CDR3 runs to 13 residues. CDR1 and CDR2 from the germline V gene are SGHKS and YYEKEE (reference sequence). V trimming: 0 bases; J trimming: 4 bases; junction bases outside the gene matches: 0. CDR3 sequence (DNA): TGTGCCAGCAGCTTGGACAGGGGGTACGAGCAGTACTTC. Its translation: CASSLDRGYEQYF.

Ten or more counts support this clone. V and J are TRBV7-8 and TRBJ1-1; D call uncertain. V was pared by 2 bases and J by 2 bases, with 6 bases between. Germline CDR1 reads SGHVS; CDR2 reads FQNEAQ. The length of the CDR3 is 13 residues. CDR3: CASSLTGNTEAFF. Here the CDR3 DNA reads TGTGCCAGCAGCTTAACCGGAAACACTGAAGCTTTCTTT. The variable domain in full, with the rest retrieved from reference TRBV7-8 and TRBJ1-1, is GAGVSQSPRYKVAKRGQDVALRCDPISGHVSLFWYQQALGQGPEFLTYFQNEAQLDKSGLPSDRFFAERPEGSVSTLKIQRTQQEDSAVYLCASSLTGNTEAFFGQGTRLTVV.

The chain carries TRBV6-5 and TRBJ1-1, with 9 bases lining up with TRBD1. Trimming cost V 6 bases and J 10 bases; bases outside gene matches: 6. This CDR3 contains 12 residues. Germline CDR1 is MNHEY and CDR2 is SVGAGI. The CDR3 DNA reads TGTGCCAGCAGCCTTAGACAGGGGGTAGCTTTCTTT. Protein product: CASSLRQGVAFF.

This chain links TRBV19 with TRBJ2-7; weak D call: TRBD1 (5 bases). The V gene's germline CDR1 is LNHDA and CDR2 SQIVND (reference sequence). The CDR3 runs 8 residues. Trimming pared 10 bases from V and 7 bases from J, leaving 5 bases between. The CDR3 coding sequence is TGTGCCAAGGGGGAGCAGTACTTC. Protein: CAKGEQYF.

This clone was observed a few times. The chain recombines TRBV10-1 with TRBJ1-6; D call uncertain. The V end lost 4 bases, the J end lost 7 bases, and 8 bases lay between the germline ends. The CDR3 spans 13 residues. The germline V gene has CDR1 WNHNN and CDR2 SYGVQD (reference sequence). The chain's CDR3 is CASSVSTNSPLHF. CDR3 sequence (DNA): TGCGCCAGCAGTGTTTCGACCAATTCACCCCTCCACTTT.

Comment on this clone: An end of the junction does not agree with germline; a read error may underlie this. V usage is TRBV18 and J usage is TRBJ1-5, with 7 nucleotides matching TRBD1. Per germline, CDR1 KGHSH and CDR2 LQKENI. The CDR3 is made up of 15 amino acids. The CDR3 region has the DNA TGTGCCAGCTCGCCACAGGGGACTATAAATCAGCCCCAGCATTTT. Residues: CASSPQGTINQPQHF.

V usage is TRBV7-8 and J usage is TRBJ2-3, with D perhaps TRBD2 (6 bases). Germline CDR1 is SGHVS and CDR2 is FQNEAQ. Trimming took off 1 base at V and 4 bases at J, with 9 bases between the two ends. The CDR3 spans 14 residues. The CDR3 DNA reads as TGTGCCAGCAGCTTAGGCGGGGCGCCAGATACGCAGTATTTT. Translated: CASSLGGAPDTQYF.

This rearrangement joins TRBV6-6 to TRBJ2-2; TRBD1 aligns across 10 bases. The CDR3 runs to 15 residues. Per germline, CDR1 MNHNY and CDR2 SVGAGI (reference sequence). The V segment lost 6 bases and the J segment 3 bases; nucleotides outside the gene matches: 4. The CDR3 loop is CASRPDRGHTGELFF. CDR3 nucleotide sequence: TGTGCCAGCAGACCTGACAGGGGGCACACCGGGGAGCTGTTTTTT.

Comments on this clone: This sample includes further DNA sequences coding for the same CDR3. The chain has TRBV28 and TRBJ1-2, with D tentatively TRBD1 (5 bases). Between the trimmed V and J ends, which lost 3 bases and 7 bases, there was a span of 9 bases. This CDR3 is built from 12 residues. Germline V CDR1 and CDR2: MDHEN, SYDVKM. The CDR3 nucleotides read TGTGCCAGCAGTTTGGCAGGGTCTGGCTACACCTTC. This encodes CASSLAGSGYTF.

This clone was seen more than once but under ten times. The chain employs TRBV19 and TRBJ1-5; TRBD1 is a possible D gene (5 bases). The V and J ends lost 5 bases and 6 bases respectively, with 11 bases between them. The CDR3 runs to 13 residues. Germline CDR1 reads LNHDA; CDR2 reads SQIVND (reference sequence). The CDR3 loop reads CASSDQGGQPQHF. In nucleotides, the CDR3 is TGTGCCAGTAGTGATCAGGGTGGTCAGCCCCAGCATTTT.

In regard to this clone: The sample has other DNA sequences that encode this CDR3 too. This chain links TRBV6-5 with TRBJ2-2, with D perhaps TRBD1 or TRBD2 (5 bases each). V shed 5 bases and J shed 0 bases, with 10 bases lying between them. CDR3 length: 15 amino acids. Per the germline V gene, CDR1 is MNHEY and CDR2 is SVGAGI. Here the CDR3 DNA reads TGTGCCAGCAGTCCCGGGACGGCGAACACCGGGGAGCTGTTTTTT. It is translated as CASSPGTANTGELFF.

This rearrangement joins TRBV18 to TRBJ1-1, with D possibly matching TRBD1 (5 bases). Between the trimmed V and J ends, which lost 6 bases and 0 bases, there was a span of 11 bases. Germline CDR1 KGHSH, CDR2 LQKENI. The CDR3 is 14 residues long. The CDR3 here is CASSHKGLNTEAFF. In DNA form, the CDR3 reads TGTGCCAGCTCGCACAAGGGGCTGAACACTGAAGCTTTCTTT. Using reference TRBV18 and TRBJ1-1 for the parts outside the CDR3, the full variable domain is NAGVMQNPRHLVRRRGQEARLRCSPMKGHSHVYWYRQLPEEGLKFMVYLQKENIIDESGMPKERFSAEFPKEGPSILRIQQVVRGDSAAYFCASSHKGLNTEAFFGQGTRLTVV.

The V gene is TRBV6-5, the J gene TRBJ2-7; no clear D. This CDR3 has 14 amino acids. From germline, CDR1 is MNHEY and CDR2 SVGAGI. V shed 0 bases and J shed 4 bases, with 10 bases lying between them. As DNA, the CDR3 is TGTGCCAGCAGTTACTCACTCCCTCCATACGAGCAGTACTTC. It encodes CASSYSLPPYEQYF.

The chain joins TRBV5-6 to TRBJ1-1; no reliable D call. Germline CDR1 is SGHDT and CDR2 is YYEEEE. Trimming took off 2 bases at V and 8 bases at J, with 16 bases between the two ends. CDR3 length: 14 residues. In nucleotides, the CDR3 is TGTGCCAGCAGCTTAAAACCTTCTGGCCGGGAAGCTTTCTTT. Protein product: CASSLKPSGREAFF.

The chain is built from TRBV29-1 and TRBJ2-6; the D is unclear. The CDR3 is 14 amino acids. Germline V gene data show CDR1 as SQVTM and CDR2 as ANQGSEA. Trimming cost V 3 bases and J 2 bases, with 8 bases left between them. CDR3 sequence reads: CSVDGATGANVLTF. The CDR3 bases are TGCAGCGTTGACGGCGCCACTGGGGCCAACGTCCTGACTTTC.

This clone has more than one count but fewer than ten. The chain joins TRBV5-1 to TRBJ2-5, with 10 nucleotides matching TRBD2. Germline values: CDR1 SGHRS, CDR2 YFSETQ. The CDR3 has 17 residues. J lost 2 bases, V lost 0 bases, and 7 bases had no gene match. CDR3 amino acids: CASSLAPSGSIQETQYF. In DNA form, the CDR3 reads TGCGCCAGCAGCTTGGCTCCTAGCGGGAGTATACAAGAGACCCAGTACTTC.

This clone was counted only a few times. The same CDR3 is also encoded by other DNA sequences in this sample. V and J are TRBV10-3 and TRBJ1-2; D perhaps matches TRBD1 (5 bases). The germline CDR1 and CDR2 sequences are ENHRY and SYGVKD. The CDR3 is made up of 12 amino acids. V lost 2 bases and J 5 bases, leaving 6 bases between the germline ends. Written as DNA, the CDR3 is TGTGCCATCAGTGAGGGGGGATATGGCTACACCTTC. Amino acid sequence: CAISEGGYGYTF.

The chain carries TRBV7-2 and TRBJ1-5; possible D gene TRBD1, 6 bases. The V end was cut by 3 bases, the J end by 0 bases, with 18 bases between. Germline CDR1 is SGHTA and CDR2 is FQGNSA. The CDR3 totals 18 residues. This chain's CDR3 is CASSFSGAQGFSNQPQHF. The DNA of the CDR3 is TGTGCCAGCAGCTTTTCGGGGGCTCAGGGTTTTAGCAATCAGCCCCAGCATTTT. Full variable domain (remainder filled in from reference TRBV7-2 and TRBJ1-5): GAGVSQSPSNKVTEKGKDVELRCDPISGHTALYWYRQSLGQGLEFLIYFQGNSAPDKSGLPSDRFSAERTGGSVSTLTIQRTQQEDSAVYLCASSFSGAQGFSNQPQHFGDGTRLSIL.

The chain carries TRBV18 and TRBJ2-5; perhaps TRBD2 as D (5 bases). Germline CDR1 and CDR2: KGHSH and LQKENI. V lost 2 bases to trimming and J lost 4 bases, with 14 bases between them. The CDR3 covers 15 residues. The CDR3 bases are TGTGCCAGCTCACCAGAAGGGAGCCGCCGAGAGACCCAGTACTTC. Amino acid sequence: CASSPEGSRRETQYF.